This passage covers 2 T cell receptor beta chains from one sample sequenced in a study of T cells after yellow fever vaccination (dated by TCRdb to about 2019). To prepare the library, 5' RACE was applied. The sequencing machine was an Illumina HiSeq 2500. TCRdb handled the public reads itself, with Q25 trimming in fastp and clone calling in MiXCR, and kept productive beta chains. Each CDR3 protein appears once, grouped with its most common genes and DNA. The sample table records roughly 150,000 distinct CDR3 sequences; 7.7% of these occur just once. The ten biggest clones cover roughly 0.71% of the sample. Interpreted using the paper, the treatment or condition label stands for: live attenuated yellow fever vaccine strain. The specimen was CD4+ T cells sorted from PBMCs, collected 5 days after the yellow fever booster vaccination. The receptors here all came from a man younger than 40 who received the YFV17D yellow fever vaccine.

This clonotype showed up many times. The rearrangement uses TRBV10-2 and TRBJ2-1; D assignment may be TRBD1 or TRBD2 (5 bases each). Germline V gene sequence: CDR1 WSHSY, CDR2 SAAADI. V was cut by 7 bases and J by 7 bases, with 20 bases left in between. The CDR3 runs 15 residues. The CDR3 DNA sequence: TGCGCCAGCAACATTGGGGGAGTCACGGGGAATGAGCAGTTCTTC. It specifies CASNIGGVTGNEQFF.

Ten or more counts support this clonotype. This rearrangement joins TRBV5-1 to TRBJ2-2, with 10 nucleotides matching TRBD1. V gave up 2 bases and J gave up 6 bases; unmatched junction bases: 10. This CDR3 comprises 17 residues. Germline V CDR1 and CDR2: SGHRS, YFSETQ. The CDR3 DNA reads TGCGCCAGCAGCTTTGCTACCGGGACAGGGGATTCCGGGGAGCTGTTTTTT. Translating it yields CASSFATGTGDSGELFF. Complete variable domain (other parts from reference TRBV5-1 and TRBJ2-2): KAGVTQTPRYLIKTRGQQVTLSCSPISGHRSVSWYQQTPGQGLQFLFEYFSETQRNKGNFPGRFSGRQFSNSRSEMNVSTLELGDSALYLCASSFATGTGDSGELFFGEGSRLTVL.